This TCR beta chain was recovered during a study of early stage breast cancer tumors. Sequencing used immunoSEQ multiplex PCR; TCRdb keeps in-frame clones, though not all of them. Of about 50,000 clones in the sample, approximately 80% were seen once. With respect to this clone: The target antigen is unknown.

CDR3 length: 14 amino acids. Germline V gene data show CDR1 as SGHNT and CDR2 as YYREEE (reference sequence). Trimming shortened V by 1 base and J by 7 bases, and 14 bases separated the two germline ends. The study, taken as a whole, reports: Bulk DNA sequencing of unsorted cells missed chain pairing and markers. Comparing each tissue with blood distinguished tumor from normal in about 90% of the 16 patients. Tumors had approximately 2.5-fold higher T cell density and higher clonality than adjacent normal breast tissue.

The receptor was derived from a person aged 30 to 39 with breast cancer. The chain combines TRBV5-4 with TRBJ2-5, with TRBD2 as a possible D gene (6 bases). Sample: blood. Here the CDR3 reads CASSLRDSSLTQYF. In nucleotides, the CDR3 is TGTGCCAGCAGCTTGAGGGACTCCTCTCTGACCCAGTACTTC.